The following is a TCR beta chain sequence with its context. The sample originates from a study of CD8+ T cells in alopecia areata. The V end lost 3 bases, the J end lost 4 bases, and 8 bases lay between the germline ends. The germline V gene encodes CDR1 SGHDT and CDR2 YYEEEE. The CDR3 contains 13 residues. The treatment is: oral pan-JAK inhibitor, 5-10 mg twice daily. Isolated RNA was reverse transcribed into cDNA used as the sequencing template. Repertoires were generated with immunoSEQ multiplex PCR, while TCRdb's copy carries only in-frame clones and drops some. Found here are some 180,000 clones, 53% of them singletons; the top ten hold about a tenth.

The TCR originated in a human donor with alopecia areata. The chain is built from TRBV5-6 and TRBJ1-5; D not certain. The sequences come from CD8+ T cells sorted from blood, collected at week 24, from a patient treated with tofacitinib. The CDR3 DNA is TGTGCCAGCAGCTCAGACCGGAATCAGCCCCAGCATTTT. It is translated as CASSSDRNQPQHF.